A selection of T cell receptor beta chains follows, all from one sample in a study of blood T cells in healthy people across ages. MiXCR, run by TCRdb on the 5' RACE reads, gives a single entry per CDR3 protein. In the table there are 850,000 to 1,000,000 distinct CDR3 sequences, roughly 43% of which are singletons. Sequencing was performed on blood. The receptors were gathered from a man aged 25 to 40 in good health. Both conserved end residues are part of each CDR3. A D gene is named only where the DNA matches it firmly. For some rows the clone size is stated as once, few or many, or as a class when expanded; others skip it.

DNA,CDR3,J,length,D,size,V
TGTGCCAGCAGGGGGACTACCTCCTACGAGCAGTACTTC,CASRGTTSYEQYF,TRBJ2-7,13,TRBD2,-,TRBV5-6
TGTGCCACCGCGGACGGTGGGGCAGATACGCAGTATTTT,CATADGGADTQYF,TRBJ2-3,13,-,few,TRBV24-1
TGCAGTGCTAGAGATGTGAAGAGGGCCCAAGAGACCCAGTACTTC,CSARDVKRAQETQYF,TRBJ2-5,15,-,-,TRBV20-1
TGCAGTGCTAGGCTCCTGAGCCAGCCCCAGCATTTT,CSARLLSQPQHF,TRBJ1-5,12,-,-,TRBV20-1
TGTGCCAGCAGTTACCCTCTGCGGGGGAGCTCCTACAATGAGCAGTTCTTC,CASSYPLRGSSYNEQFF,TRBJ2-1,17,TRBD2,-,TRBV6-2/TRBV6-3
TGCGCCAGCAGCCAATGGGACAGACAAGAGACCCAGTACTTC,CASSQWDRQETQYF,TRBJ2-5,14,TRBD1,many,TRBV4-1
TGTGCCAGCAGTTTAGCCTCCGGCGGCAGTAGATCCTACGAGCAGTACTTC,CASSLASGGSRSYEQYF,TRBJ2-7,17,-,few,TRBV12-3/TRBV12-4
TGTGCCAGCTCAAAGCCCGCCCTAGCGAAAGAGACCCAGTACTTC,CASSKPALAKETQYF,TRBJ2-5,15,-,-,TRBV28
TGTGCCAGCAGCCCCATCCTTAGCGGGGGGCTTACCTACGAGCAGTACTTC,CASSPILSGGLTYEQYF,TRBJ2-7,17,TRBD2,few,TRBV28
TGTGCCAGCAGTTTAAATCCGCAAGTTAATTCACCCCTCCACTTT,CASSLNPQVNSPLHF,TRBJ1-6,15,-,few,TRBV12-3/TRBV12-4
TGTGCCAGCAGCTTGGGGGTGATGAGGGGCCGCCCCAATGAGCAGTTCTTC,CASSLGVMRGRPNEQFF,TRBJ2-1,17,-,-,TRBV11-1
TGCACCAGCAGCTTGGGGGGCACAGCCTCTAGCTATGGCTACACCTTC,CTSSLGGTASSYGYTF,TRBJ1-2,16,-,once,TRBV5-1
TGTGCCTGGAGTTGGACAGGGGCAGCCTATGAGCAGTTCTTC,CAWSWTGAAYEQFF,TRBJ2-1,14,TRBD1,-,TRBV30
TGCAGTGCTAGGACAGAACCCAGCAATCAGCCCCAGCATTTT,CSARTEPSNQPQHF,TRBJ1-5,14,-,-,TRBV20-1
TGCAGTGCTCCGAACCCCTACGAGCAGTACTTC,CSAPNPYEQYF,TRBJ2-7,11,-,few,TRBV20-1
TGCGCCAGCAGCCATAGGGGTACGGCGAACAATGAAGCTTTCTTT,CASSHRGTANNEAFF,TRBJ1-1,15,-,-,TRBV4-1
TGTGCCAGCAGTTCTACCTCTCCGACTAGCGGGGGGGCCAGAGATACGCAGTATTTT,CASSSTSPTSGGARDTQYF,TRBJ2-3,19,TRBD2,-,TRBV28
TGTGCCAGCAGTTCCGGGACTGTAGCGGGTTATGGCTACACCTTC,CASSSGTVAGYGYTF,TRBJ1-2,15,-,-,TRBV6-4
TGTGCCAGCAGTACCGGGACTAGCGAGGAGCAGTACTTC,CASSTGTSEEQYF,TRBJ2-5,13,TRBD2,few,TRBV12-3/TRBV12-4
TGTGCCAGCAGCTTAGCGGACGGCTTCATATATGAGCAGTTCTTC,CASSLADGFIYEQFF,TRBJ2-1,15,-,few,TRBV7-8
TGTGCCAGCAGCTTAAATCCCCAATTGGACACTGAAGCTTTCTTT,CASSLNPQLDTEAFF,TRBJ1-1,15,-,-,TRBV7-9
TGTGCCAGCAGTCAGGACAGGGAAGTCAAAGATACGCAGTATTTT,CASSQDREVKDTQYF,TRBJ2-3,15,TRBD1,few,TRBV12-3/TRBV12-4
TGTGCCAGCAGTTGGAGGGACAGCGAATATTCCTACGAGCAGTACTTC,CASSWRDSEYSYEQYF,TRBJ2-7,16,-,many,TRBV28
TGTGCCAGCAGCCAAGATACAGGGACCTACACCATATATTTT,CASSQDTGTYTIYF,TRBJ1-3,14,-,-,TRBV4-2
TGTGCCAGCAGGGATGTCGGCACAGATACGCAGTATTTT,CASRDVGTDTQYF,TRBJ2-3,13,-,-,TRBV6-2/TRBV6-3
TGTGCCAGCAGTAATCTACAGTCGCGCGGCTACACCTTC,CASSNLQSRGYTF,TRBJ1-2,13,-,few,TRBV2
TGCAGCGGAGGGACAACTAACTATGGCTACACCTTC,CSGGTTNYGYTF,TRBJ1-2,12,-,many,TRBV29-1
TGTGCCAGCAGCTTGGAGCGGGGCGAGCAGTACTTC,CASSLERGEQYF,TRBJ2-7,12,TRBD2,-,TRBV5-5
TGTGCCAGCAGTCCGTACGGGACAGGGCTCTTGTATGGCTACACCTTC,CASSPYGTGLLYGYTF,TRBJ1-2,16,TRBD1,few,TRBV12-3/TRBV12-4
TGCAGCGTTGAAACGGGGTTAGGCTACACCTTC,CSVETGLGYTF,TRBJ1-2,11,-,-,TRBV29-1
TGTGCCAGCACCACGTACAGGGGCGGCGCAGATACGCAGTATTTT,CASTTYRGGADTQYF,TRBJ2-3,15,TRBD1,-,TRBV12-3/TRBV12-4
TGTGCCAGCAGAAAGGGGACCCTGAACACTGAAGCTTTCTTT,CASRKGTLNTEAFF,TRBJ1-1,14,-,-,TRBV28
TGTGCCAGCAGCTTAGATTTCGTGGACTCCTCCTACAATGAGCAGTTCTTC,CASSLDFVDSSYNEQFF,TRBJ2-1,17,-,-,TRBV11-2
TGTGCCAGCAGCTTGGTTCAGGGTACCGGAGAGACCCAGTACTTC,CASSLVQGTGETQYF,TRBJ2-5,15,-,-,TRBV5-4
TGCAGTGCTCGCGGGGGGGTTGAGCAGTTCTTC,CSARGGVEQFF,TRBJ2-1,11,TRBD2,-,TRBV20-1
TGTGCCAGCAGTGATTCTGGGGAGCGGTCGCTGTACTACGAGCAGTACTTC,CASSDSGERSLYYEQYF,TRBJ2-7,17,-,-,TRBV25-1
TGTGCCAGCAGCCTCAGTCGGGCTCCTGGAAACACCATATATTTT,CASSLSRAPGNTIYF,TRBJ1-3,15,-,-,TRBV4-2
TGCGCCAGCAGCCCCGAGACAGGGGTGAGGACTGAAGCTTTCTTT,CASSPETGVRTEAFF,TRBJ1-1,15,TRBD1,-,TRBV4-1
TGTGCCAGCGGCCGAAAGGGGGCTAGCACAGATACGCAGTATTTT,CASGRKGASTDTQYF,TRBJ2-3,15,TRBD1,-,TRBV28
TGTGCCAGCAGTGGGACGGTCCTGGCTGATACGCAGTATTTT,CASSGTVLADTQYF,TRBJ2-3,14,-,few,TRBV28
TGCAGCGGGGGGGAAGGTTTCTTT,CSGGEGFF,TRBJ1-1,8,-,-,TRBV29-1
TGTGCCACCAGTGATTCCGGGACCCCGACAGATACGCAGTATTTT,CATSDSGTPTDTQYF,TRBJ2-3,15,-,-,TRBV24-1
TGTGCCAGCAGCCGACAGCAATCATCCTACGAGCAGTACTTC,CASSRQQSSYEQYF,TRBJ2-7,14,-,-,TRBV7-8
TGTGCCAGCACAGTAGGCCGGAACACTGAAGCTTTCTTT,CASTVGRNTEAFF,TRBJ1-1,13,-,-,TRBV6-6
TGTGCCAGCAGTTACGGAGGGGGGCTCGACAATGAGCAGTTCTTC,CASSYGGGLDNEQFF,TRBJ2-1,15,-,-,TRBV6-6
TGCGCCAGCAGCCAAGGCGCCGGGACAGGGAACCACGAACAGTACTTC,CASSQGAGTGNHEQYF,TRBJ2-5,16,TRBD1,-,TRBV4-3
TGCAGCGCGGGTCGGGGGGTGGAAGCTTTCTTT,CSAGRGVEAFF,TRBJ1-1,11,-,-,TRBV29-1
TGCAGTGCTATGGGGGTAGGGGGCCGGATGGATACGCAGTATTTT,CSAMGVGGRMDTQYF,TRBJ2-3,15,TRBD1,-,TRBV20-1
TGTGCCAGCGGGGGGGGTATGAACACTGAAGCTTTCTTT,CASGGGMNTEAFF,TRBJ1-1,13,-,few,TRBV12-3/TRBV12-4
TGCGCCAGCAGCCAGGGAGACAGACTCTACGAGCAGTACTTC,CASSQGDRLYEQYF,TRBJ2-7,14,-,few,TRBV4-1
TGTGCCAGCAGTTCGACTAGCGGGGGGGACATTCAGTACTTC,CASSSTSGGDIQYF,TRBJ2-4,14,TRBD2,-,TRBV27
TGTGCCAGCAGCCCCAGTCGGTTTGAAGCTTTCTTT,CASSPSRFEAFF,TRBJ1-1,12,-,-,TRBV9
TGCAGTGCTAATAGCCCGGGACTAGCGGGGGGGCAAGAGACCCAGTACTTC,CSANSPGLAGGQETQYF,TRBJ2-5,17,TRBD2,-,TRBV20-1